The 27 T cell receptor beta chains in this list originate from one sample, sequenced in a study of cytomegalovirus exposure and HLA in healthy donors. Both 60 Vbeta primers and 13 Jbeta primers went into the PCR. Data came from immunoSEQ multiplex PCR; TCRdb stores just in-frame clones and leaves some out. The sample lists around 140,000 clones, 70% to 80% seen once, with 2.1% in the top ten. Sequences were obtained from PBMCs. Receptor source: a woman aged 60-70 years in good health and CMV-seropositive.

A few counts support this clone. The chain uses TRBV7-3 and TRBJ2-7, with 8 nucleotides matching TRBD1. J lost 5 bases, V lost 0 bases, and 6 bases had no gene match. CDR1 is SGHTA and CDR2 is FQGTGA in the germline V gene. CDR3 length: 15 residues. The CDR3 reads CASSLTGSTGDEQYF. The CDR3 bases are TGTGCCAGCAGCTTAACTGGTTCGACAGGGGACGAGCAGTACTTC. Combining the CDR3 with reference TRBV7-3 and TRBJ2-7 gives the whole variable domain GAGVSQTPSNKVTEKGKYVELRCDPISGHTALYWYRQSLGQGPEFLIYFQGTGAADDSGLPNDRFFAVRPEGSVSTLKIQRTERGDSAVYLCASSLTGSTGDEQYFGPGTRLTVT.

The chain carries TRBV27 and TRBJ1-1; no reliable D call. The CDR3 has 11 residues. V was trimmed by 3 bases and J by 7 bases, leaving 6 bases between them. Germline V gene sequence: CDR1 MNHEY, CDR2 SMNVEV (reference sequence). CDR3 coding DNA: TGTGCCAGCAGTTTCCGAGGTGAAGCTTTCTTT. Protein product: CASSFRGEAFF.

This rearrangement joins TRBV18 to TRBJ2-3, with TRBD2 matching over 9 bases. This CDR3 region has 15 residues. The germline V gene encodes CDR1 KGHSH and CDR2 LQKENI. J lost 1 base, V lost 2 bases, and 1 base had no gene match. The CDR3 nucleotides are TGTGCCAGCTCACCAGCTAGCGGGGGCACAGATACGCAGTATTTT. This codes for CASSPASGGTDTQYF.

CDR3 DNA: TGTGCCAGCAGCTTTAGCGGGAGTGTGGATACGCAGTATTTT. This translates into CASSFSGSVDTQYF. V and J are TRBV11-3 and TRBJ2-3, with TRBD2 matching over 9 bases. The CDR3 runs 14 residues. Germline CDR1 and CDR2: SGHNT and YENEEA. Trimming took 3 bases from V and 6 from J; bases not matched to a gene: 4.

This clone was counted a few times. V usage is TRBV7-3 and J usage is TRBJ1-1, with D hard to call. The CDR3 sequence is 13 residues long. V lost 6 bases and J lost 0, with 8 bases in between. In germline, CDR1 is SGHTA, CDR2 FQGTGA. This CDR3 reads CASSLDMNTEAFF. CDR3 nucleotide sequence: TGTGCCAGCAGTCTTGACATGAACACTGAAGCTTTCTTT.

This CDR3 reads CATRSHSGSNYEQYF. CDR3 in DNA: TGTGCCACCAGATCTCATAGCGGGAGCAACTACGAGCAGTACTTC. The chain uses TRBV15 and TRBJ2-7; the match to TRBD2 covers 9 bases. Germline values: CDR1 LNHNV, CDR2 YYDKDF (reference sequence). V dropped 6 bases and J dropped 3; count of bases not matched to a gene: 9. The CDR3 spans 15 residues.

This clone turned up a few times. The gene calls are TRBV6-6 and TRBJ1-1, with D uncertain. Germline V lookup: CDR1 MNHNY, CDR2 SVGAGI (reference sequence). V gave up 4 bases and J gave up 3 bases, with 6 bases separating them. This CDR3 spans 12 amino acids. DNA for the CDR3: TGTGCCAGCAGTTGGGCGCACACTGAAGCTTTCTTT. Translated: CASSWAHTEAFF.

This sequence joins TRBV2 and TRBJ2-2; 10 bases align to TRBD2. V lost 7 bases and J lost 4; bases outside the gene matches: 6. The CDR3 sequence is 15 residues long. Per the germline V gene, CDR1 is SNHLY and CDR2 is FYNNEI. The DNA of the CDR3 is TGTGCCAGCAATGAGCGGGAGGGCCCCACCGGGGAGCTGTTTTTT. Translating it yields CASNEREGPTGELFF.

This CDR3 reads CATSTTGWGYTF. CDR3 sequence (DNA): TGTGCCACCAGCACTACCGGGTGGGGCTACACCTTC. The rearrangement uses TRBV15 and TRBJ1-2; D not resolved. The CDR3 covers 12 residues. With 4 bases removed from V and 8 bases from J, the gap between germline ends came to 11 bases. Per germline, CDR1 LNHNV and CDR2 YYDKDF (reference sequence).

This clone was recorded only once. The CDR3 sequence: CSVEGGTREAFF. DNA of the CDR3: TGCAGCGTTGAAGGGGGGACACGTGAAGCTTTCTTT. This rearrangement joins TRBV29-1 to TRBJ1-1; perhaps TRBD1 as D (6 bases). V was cut by 1 base and J by 7 bases, with 10 bases left in between. The CDR3 is 12 residues long. The germline V gene has CDR1 SQVTM and CDR2 ANQGSEA.

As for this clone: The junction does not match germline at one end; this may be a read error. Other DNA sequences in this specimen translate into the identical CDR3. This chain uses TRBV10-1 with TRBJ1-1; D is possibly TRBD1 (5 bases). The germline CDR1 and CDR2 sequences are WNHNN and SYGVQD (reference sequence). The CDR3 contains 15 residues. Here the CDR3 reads CASSESGVDGTEAFF. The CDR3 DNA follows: TGCGCCAGCAGTGAGTCAGGGGTTGACGGCACTGAGGCTTTCTTT.

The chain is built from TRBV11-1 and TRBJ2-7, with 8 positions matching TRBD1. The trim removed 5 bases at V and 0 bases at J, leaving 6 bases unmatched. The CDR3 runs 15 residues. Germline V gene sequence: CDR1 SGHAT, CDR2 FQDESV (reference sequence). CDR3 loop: CASSPRQGISYEQYF. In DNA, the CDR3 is TGTGCCAGCAGCCCGCGACAGGGGATCTCCTACGAGCAGTACTTC.

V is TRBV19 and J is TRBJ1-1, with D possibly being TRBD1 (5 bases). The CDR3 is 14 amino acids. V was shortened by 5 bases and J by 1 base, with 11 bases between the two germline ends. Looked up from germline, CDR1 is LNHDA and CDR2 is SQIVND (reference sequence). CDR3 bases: TGTGCCAGTAGTTGGGGCAGATCGAACACTGAAGCTTTCTTT. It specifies CASSWGRSNTEAFF.

The CDR3 DNA reads TGTGCCAGCAGCGCGGGACAGATCCAAGAGACCCAGTACTTC. Protein: CASSAGQIQETQYF. V and J are TRBV5-8 and TRBJ2-5; maybe TRBD1 (7 bases). Germline lookup yields CDR1 SGHTS and CDR2 YDEGEE. Trimming removed 4 bases at V and 1 base at J, with 11 bases between. CDR3 length equals 14 residues.

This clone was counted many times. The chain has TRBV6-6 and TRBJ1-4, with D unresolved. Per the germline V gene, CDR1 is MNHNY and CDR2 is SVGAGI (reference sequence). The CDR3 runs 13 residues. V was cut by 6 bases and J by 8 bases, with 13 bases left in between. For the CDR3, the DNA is TGTGCCAGCAGCCCAGCCGTGCGGGAAAAACTGTTTTTT. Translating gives CASSPAVREKLFF.

The CDR3, as DNA: TGTGCAACCGGGACAGGGGTGGATGAGCAGTTCTTC. As protein: CATGTGVDEQFF. The J gene is TRBJ2-1, the V gene TRBV10-3; TRBD1 aligns across 10 bases. This CDR3 spans 12 amino acids. Germline V gene sequence: CDR1 ENHRY, CDR2 SYGVKD.

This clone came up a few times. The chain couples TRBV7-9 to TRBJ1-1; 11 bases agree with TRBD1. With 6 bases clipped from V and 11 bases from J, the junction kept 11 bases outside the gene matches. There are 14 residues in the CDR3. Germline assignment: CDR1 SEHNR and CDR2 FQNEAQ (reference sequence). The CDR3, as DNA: TGTGCCAGCAGTCAGGGACAGGGGGAAGGGAAGGCTTTCTTT. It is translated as CASSQGQGEGKAFF.

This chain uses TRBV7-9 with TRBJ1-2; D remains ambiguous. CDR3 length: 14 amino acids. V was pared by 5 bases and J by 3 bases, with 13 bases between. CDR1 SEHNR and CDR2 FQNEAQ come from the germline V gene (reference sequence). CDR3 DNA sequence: TGTGCCAGCAGCCTTGACGGGGTTGACTATGGCTACACCTTC. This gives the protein CASSLDGVDYGYTF.

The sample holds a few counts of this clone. The CDR3 loop reads CASSPQGVPNEKLFF. The CDR3 DNA is TGTGCCAGCAGCCCACAGGGGGTACCTAATGAAAAACTGTTTTTT. The genes are TRBV7-9 and TRBJ1-4, with TRBD1 identical over 8 bases. J gave up 3 bases and V 5 bases, and 5 bases lay outside the gene matches. Per the germline V gene, CDR1 is SEHNR and CDR2 is FQNEAQ (reference sequence). The CDR3 has 15 residues.

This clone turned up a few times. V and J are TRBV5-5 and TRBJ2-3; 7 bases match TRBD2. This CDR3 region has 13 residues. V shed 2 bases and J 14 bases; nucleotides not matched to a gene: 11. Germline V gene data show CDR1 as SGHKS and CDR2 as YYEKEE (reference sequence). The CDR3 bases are TGTGCCAGCAGCTTCCGGGAGGATTCTAACGGGTATTTT. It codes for CASSFREDSNGYF.

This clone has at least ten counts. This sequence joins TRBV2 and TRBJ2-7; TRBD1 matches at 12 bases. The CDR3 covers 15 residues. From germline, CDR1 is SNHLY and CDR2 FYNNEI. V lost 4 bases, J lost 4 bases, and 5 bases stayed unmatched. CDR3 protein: CASSVGGQGAYEQYF. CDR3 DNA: TGTGCCAGCAGTGTCGGGGGACAGGGGGCGTACGAGCAGTACTTC.

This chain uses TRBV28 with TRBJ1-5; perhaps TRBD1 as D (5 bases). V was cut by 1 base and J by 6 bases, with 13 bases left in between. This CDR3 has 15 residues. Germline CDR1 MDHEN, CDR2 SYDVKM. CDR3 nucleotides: TGTGCCAGCAGTTTATTTTGGCAGGGAGGTCAGCCCCAGCATTTT. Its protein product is CASSLFWQGGQPQHF.

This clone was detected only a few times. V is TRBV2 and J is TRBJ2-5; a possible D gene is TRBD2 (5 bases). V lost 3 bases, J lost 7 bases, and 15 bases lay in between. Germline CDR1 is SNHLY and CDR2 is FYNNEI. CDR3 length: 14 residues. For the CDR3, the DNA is TGTGCCAGCAGTGACCTGGACGCCCGGGGGACCCAGTACTTC. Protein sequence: CASSDLDARGTQYF. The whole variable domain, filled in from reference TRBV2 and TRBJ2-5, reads EPEVTQTPSHQVTQMGQEVILRCVPISNHLYFYWYRQILGQKVEFLVSFYNNEISEKSEIFDDQFSVERPDGSNFTLKIRSTKLEDSAMYFCASSDLDARGTQYFGPGTRLLVL.

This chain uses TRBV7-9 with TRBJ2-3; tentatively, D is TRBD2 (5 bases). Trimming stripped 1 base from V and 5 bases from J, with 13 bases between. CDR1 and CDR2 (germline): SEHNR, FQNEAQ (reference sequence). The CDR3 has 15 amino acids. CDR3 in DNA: TGTGCCAGCAGCTTAGGGGAGAATAAGGGAGATACGCAGTATTTT. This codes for CASSLGENKGDTQYF.

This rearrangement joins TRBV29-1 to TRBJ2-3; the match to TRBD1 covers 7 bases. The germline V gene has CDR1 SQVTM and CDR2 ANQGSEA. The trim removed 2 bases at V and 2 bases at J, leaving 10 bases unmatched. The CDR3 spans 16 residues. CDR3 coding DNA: TGCAGCGTTGAAAGGTTCGGGGACAGATCCACAGATACGCAGTATTTT. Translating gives CSVERFGDRSTDTQYF.

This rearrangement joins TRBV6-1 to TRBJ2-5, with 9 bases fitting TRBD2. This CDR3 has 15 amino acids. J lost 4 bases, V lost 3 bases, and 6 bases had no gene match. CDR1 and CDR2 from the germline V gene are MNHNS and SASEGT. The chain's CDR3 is CASSEGLAGRETQYF. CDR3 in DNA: TGTGCCAGCAGTGAGGGGCTAGCGGGAAGAGAGACCCAGTACTTC.

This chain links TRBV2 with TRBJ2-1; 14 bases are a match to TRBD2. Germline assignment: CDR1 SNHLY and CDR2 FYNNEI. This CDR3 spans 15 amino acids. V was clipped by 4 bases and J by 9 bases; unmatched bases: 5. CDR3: CASSAGTSGSSEQFF. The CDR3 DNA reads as TGTGCCAGCAGTGCCGGGACTAGCGGGAGTAGTGAGCAGTTCTTC.